The next 8 T cell receptor beta chains were all read from a single sample in a study of OX40 agonist ivuxolimab in advanced cancers. Profiled with immunoSEQ multiplex PCR; TCRdb holds only in-frame clones, not every one. The table shows about 89,000 clones, with 70% to 90% occurring only once. Here the sequenced sample was CD4+ or CD8+ T cells sorted from blood, taken in a trial of the OX40 agonist ivuxolimab. These receptors all come from an adult with an advanced solid tumor such as melanoma, head and neck, liver or kidney cancer.

The V call is TRBV5-1, the J call TRBJ2-1; D call uncertain. Trimming stripped 4 bases from V and 5 bases from J, with 16 bases between. The CDR3 contains 15 residues. Germline V gives CDR1 SGHRS, CDR2 YFSETQ. CDR3 amino acids: CASSANLGKDNEQFF. The CDR3 coding sequence is TGCGCCAGCAGCGCCAATCTTGGGAAAGACAATGAGCAGTTCTTC.

In nucleotides, the CDR3 is TGTGCCAGCGAGGGGCCCAAAACGGGGTTTGGCAATCAGCCCCAGCATTTT. Its protein product is CASEGPKTGFGNQPQHF. This chain connects TRBV19 to TRBJ1-5, with a weak D call TRBD1 (5 bases). V was cut by 9 bases and J by 2 bases, with 23 bases left in between. Germline V gene lookup returns CDR1 LNHDA and CDR2 SQIVND (reference sequence). This CDR3 comprises 17 residues.

The CDR3 bases are TGCGCCAGCAGCTTGGCAGAACAATACGAGCAGTACTTC. Translating gives CASSLAEQYEQYF. The V and J genes are TRBV5-1 and TRBJ2-7; D is unclear. The CDR3 spans 13 residues. CDR1 SGHRS and CDR2 YFSETQ come from the germline V gene. Trimming left V 0 bases short and J 4 bases short, with 8 bases between.

This clone was seen only once. This CDR3 is CASTTANTGELFF. The CDR3 DNA sequence: TGTGCCAGCACGACGGCGAACACCGGGGAGCTGTTTTTT. The chain is built from TRBV6-1 and TRBJ2-2; D unresolved. V was cut by 7 bases and J by 0 bases, with 6 bases left in between. This CDR3 comprises 13 residues. The V gene's germline CDR1 is MNHNS and CDR2 SASEGT.

The chain couples TRBV7-9 to TRBJ2-3, with 7 positions matching TRBD2. The CDR3 covers 16 residues. V was pared by 1 base and J by 3 bases, with 7 bases of the junction left unmatched. CDR1 and CDR2 from the germline V gene are SEHNR and FQNEAQ (reference sequence). The CDR3 is CASSLVAGEGTDTQYF. For the CDR3, the DNA is TGTGCCAGCAGCTTAGTCGCGGGGGAGGGGACAGATACGCAGTATTTT.

This chain joins TRBV6-1 and TRBJ1-1; D call uncertain. The CDR3 length is 13 residues. Trimming took off 3 bases at V and 1 base at J, with 6 bases between the two ends. Germline CDR1 and CDR2: MNHNS and SASEGT. In DNA form, the CDR3 reads TGTGCCAGCAGTGACAACACGAACACTGAAGCTTTCTTT. Protein: CASSDNTNTEAFF.

The V call is TRBV7-9, the J call TRBJ1-4, with 8 bases that match TRBD1. From germline, CDR1 is SEHNR and CDR2 FQNEAQ (reference sequence). This CDR3 spans 15 amino acids. With 0 bases clipped from V and 8 bases from J, the junction kept 5 bases outside the gene matches. CDR3 in DNA: TGTGCCAGCAGCTTAGCCGGGACAGGAGGAGAAAAACTGTTTTTT. Translated: CASSLAGTGGEKLFF.

The chain has TRBV5-8 and TRBJ1-2; D gene unclear. The germline gives CDR1 SGHTS, CDR2 YDEGEE. Trimming took 2 bases from V and 8 from J, leaving 10 bases between them. The CDR3 consists of 12 residues. The CDR3 nucleotides are TGTGCCAGCAGCTTAGGACCCTTCGGCTACACCTTC. Its translation: CASSLGPFGYTF.